This TCR beta chain originates from a study of regulatory T cells in long-lasting Graves disease. Broader study findings: Investigators studied peripheral blood only, not thyroid tissue. Repertoires from persistent disease leaned toward TRBV28, TRBJ1-2 and TRBJ2-5.

Germline V gives CDR1 DFQATT, CDR2 SNEGSKA (reference sequence). This CDR3 contains 16 residues. The V segment lost 5 bases and the J segment 4 bases; nucleotides outside the gene matches: 15. Described time point: newly diagnosed GD, antithyroid drugs for less than 3 months. From RNA extracted from PBMCs, the TCR library was made. iRepertoire HTBI primers and Arm-PCR of CDR3 regions built TCR beta libraries. In TCRdb, the multiplex PCR reads were re-called with MiXCR into one record per CDR3 protein. Among 200,000 to 250,000 distinct CDR3 sequences listed, approximately 20% were seen once. A note on this clonotype: Its antigen is not identified.

Here the sequenced sample was peripheral blood mononuclear cells (PBMCs), taken at new diagnosis, from a patient treated with antithyroid drugs. This clonotype originated in a female donor with Graves disease. The genes are TRBV20-1 and TRBJ2-3; 7 nucleotides line up with TRBD2. The CDR3 coding sequence is TGCAGTGCTCGAAACCCCCTCAGCGGGAACGCAGATACGCAGTATTTT. It yields the protein CSARNPLSGNADTQYF.